This T cell receptor (beta chain) was captured in a study of blood T cell repertoires in COVID-19. Study summary: Samples came from the United States, Italy and Spain, spanning acute and convalescent COVID-19.

Trimming took off 6 bases at V and 6 bases at J, with 15 bases between the two ends. Germline-derived CDR1 and CDR2 are SQVTM and ANQGSEA. The CDR3 length is 12 residues. Per the original methods: Reference gene primer amplification gave estimated nucleated cell counts. TCRdb keeps only in-frame clones here, not all; method: immunoSEQ multiplex PCR. V and J calls and clone size are copied from that table; D and trimming were computed from the DNA. The table records about 330,000 clones, about 84% of them present only once. This receptor was taken from a woman in her 50s with acute or convalescent COVID-19. The J gene is TRBJ2-7, the V gene TRBV29-1, with D perhaps matching TRBD2 (5 bases). The sample comprised peripheral blood. CDR3 amino acids: CSVAGVGFEQYF. CDR3 nucleotide sequence: TGCAGCGTCGCCGGGGTCGGGTTCGAGCAGTACTTC.